The source of this T cell receptor (beta chain) is a study of regulatory dendritic cells for organ transplantation. Assay: immunoSEQ multiplex PCR; the TCRdb copy retains only in-frame clones and omits some. Of about 28,000 clones listed, under 90% are singletons. Study-wide points: Alloreactive memory CD8+ T cell pools varied considerably between individuals. Naive T cells showed high diversity, memory cells less, memory CD8+ least.

On this clone: Its antigen remains unidentified.

The CDR3 has 15 residues. FACS sorted CD4+ or CD8+ T cells into CD45RA+ naive and CD45RO+ memory. The rearrangement joins TRBV21-1 to TRBJ1-1; the table's D gene call, TRBD1, was not cross checked with the DNA. TRBV21-1 is a known pseudogene. Sequences were obtained from naive CD8+ T cells from blood. Regarding subset: CD45RA+ naive T cells. The source is a human donor in good health. The CDR3 nucleotides are TGTGCCAGCAGCAAGGAGACAGGTTTGAACACTGAAGCTTTCTTT. Protein sequence: CASSKETGLNTEAFF.